Following are 17 T cell receptor beta chains from one sample sequenced in a study of tumor-infiltrating lymphocytes in primary liver carcinoma. A constant-region primer primed TCR beta cDNA synthesis from roughly 510 ng of total RNA. Libraries for TCR beta were built through three nested multiplex PCR rounds, which together made up a slightly modified ARM-PCR procedure. Two initial PCR rounds of approximately 10 cycles each paired TRBV1-TRBV30 forward primers with a C-beta reverse primer. Using its own MiXCR run on the multiplex PCR reads, TCRdb lists one record per CDR3 protein. Found here are 30,000 to 40,000 distinct CDR3 sequences, roughly 80% of them singletons; the top ten hold 16%. The source material, about 18-33 mg of unsorted bulk tissue, was used to co-extract RNA and DNA. Sequenced material: liver tumor tissue from sampling region 4. Subset reported: tumor region T4, right-lateral pole. These receptors all come from a man aged 35 to 55 with primary liver carcinoma and hepatitis B virus infection.

The V call is TRBV12-3 or TRBV12-4, the J call TRBJ2-5; 7 bases match TRBD2. This CDR3 is 13 amino acids long. Here the CDR3 DNA reads TGTGTCAACAGCCAAAGCGGGACAGAGACCCAGTACTTC. Protein sequence: CVNSQSGTETQYF.

This clonotype was seen repeatedly, ten times or more. V usage is TRBV5-1 and J usage is TRBJ1-2; 7 bases match TRBD1. The V and J ends lost 4 bases and 2 bases, in that order; junction bases with no gene match: 20. The CDR3 consists of 19 residues. Germline CDR1 and CDR2: SGHRS and YFSETQ. CDR3 sequence reads: CASSSPSTGTGEGNYGYTF. The CDR3 DNA is TGCGCCAGCAGCAGCCCCTCGACAGGGACGGGGGAAGGGAACTATGGCTACACCTTC.

This clonotype was picked up many times. J is TRBJ1-1 and V is TRBV30; no clear D gene. Germline lookup yields CDR1 GTSNPN and CDR2 SVGIG (reference sequence). Trimming cost V 8 bases and J 0 bases, with 10 bases left between them. The CDR3 has 12 amino acids. The CDR3 DNA sequence: TGTGCCGGAGGGAAGATGAACACTGAAGCTTTCTTT. Residues: CAGGKMNTEAFF.

This clonotype was seen once. The rearrangement uses TRBV2 and TRBJ1-4; D ambiguous. Germline CDR1 SNHLY, CDR2 FYNNEI. The V end was cut by 7 bases, the J end by 11 bases, with 14 bases between. The CDR3 spans 12 residues. The CDR3, as DNA: TGTGCCAGCAAACGAGATCGGGAGAAACTGTTTTTT. Its translation: CASKRDREKLFF.

By its share, this clonotype is medium-sized (0.01 to 0.1%). The chain combines TRBV13 with TRBJ2-1; no reliable D call. Germline V gene sequence: CDR1 PRHDT, CDR2 FYEKMQ (reference sequence). The CDR3 has 11 amino acids. V lost 2 bases and J lost 8, with 4 bases in between. The CDR3 DNA follows: TGTGCCAGCAGCTTAAATGATGAGCAGTTCTTC. It codes for CASSLNDEQFF.

Comment on this clonotype: This clone may be a read error of a much larger clone one base away. V usage is TRBV24-1 and J usage is TRBJ2-1; D is uncertain. Germline-derived CDR1 and CDR2 are KGHDR and SFDVKD. CDR3 length: 12 residues. In nucleotides, the CDR3 is TGTGCCACCAGTGGACTTCGAGGCGAGCATTTCTTC. Translated: CATSGLRGEHFF.

The chain employs TRBV6-1 and TRBJ2-7; no clear D. The CDR3 sequence is 13 residues long. The V gene's germline CDR1 is MNHNS and CDR2 SASEGT. The CDR3 spells CTCSETYDLGQYF. The CDR3 nucleotides read TGTACTTGCAGTGAAACTTACGACCTCGGGCAGTACTTC.

Worth noting for this clonotype: Being one base from a much bigger clone, this may be a read error. The chain recombines TRBV9 with TRBJ2-1; 10 bases fit TRBD2. Germline V gene sequence: CDR1 SGDLS, CDR2 YYNGEE. The CDR3 length is 17 residues. V dropped 0 bases and J dropped 6; count of bases not matched to a gene: 9. This CDR3 is CASSVGQGTSVRNEQFF. The CDR3 bases are TGTGCCAGCAGCGTAGGGCAGGGGACTAGCGTACGCAATGAGCAGTTCTTC.

This clonotype appeared a single time. The limits of the CDR3 on the DNA are not certain, so only TCRdb's listed CDR3 is given. V usage is TRBV6-6 and J usage is TRBJ2-2; the table's TRBD1 call for D was not verified on the DNA. A total of 14 residues make up the CDR3, ends included. Germline V gene data show CDR1 as MNHNY and CDR2 as SVGAGI (reference sequence). The CDR3 spells CAISVARGTGMLFF.

Remarks on this clonotype: A junction end diverges from the germline sequence, so it may reflect a read error. The gene calls are TRBV4-2 and TRBJ2-5; 12 positions match TRBD2. Germline CDR1 is LGHNA and CDR2 is YNFKEQ. The CDR3 runs to 17 residues. CDR3 sequence reads: CVSSPRALAGGSVIQYF. For the CDR3, the DNA is TGTGTCAGCAGCCCTAGGGCTCTAGCGGGAGGGTCGGTGATCCAGTACTTC.

This clonotype was detected ten times or more. This rearrangement joins TRBV28 to TRBJ1-2; D uncertain. V lost 2 bases and J lost 1, with 14 bases in between. From germline, CDR1 is MDHEN and CDR2 SYDVKM. This CDR3 is built from 16 residues. CDR3 residues: CASSLGSGSLNYGYTF. The DNA of the CDR3 is TGTGCCAGCAGTTTAGGATCTGGGTCTCTTAACTATGGCTACACCTTC.

This clonotype has at least ten counts. The CDR3 is CASSHDRVGQETQYF. The CDR3 bases are TGCGCCAGCAGCCACGACAGGGTTGGCCAAGAGACCCAGTACTTC. This chain links TRBV5-1 with TRBJ2-5; 7 bases are shared with TRBD1. V was pared by 4 bases and J by 1 base, with 7 bases of the junction left unmatched. This CDR3 contains 15 residues. Germline V lookup: CDR1 SGHRS, CDR2 YFSETQ.

This clonotype is labeled medium-sized. This sequence joins TRBV6-6 and TRBJ2-5; 10 nucleotides align to TRBD1. CDR1 is MNHNY and CDR2 is SVGAGI in the germline V gene (reference sequence). This CDR3 is 16 amino acids long. Trimming at V came to 5 bases and at J to 1 base, leaving 7 bases not matched to a gene. CDR3 region: CASSIRDRGTQETQYF. In DNA, the CDR3 is TGTGCCAGCAGTATCCGGGACAGGGGTACCCAAGAGACCCAGTACTTC.

The J gene is TRBJ1-3, the V gene TRBV27, with D unresolved. The V end was cut by 3 bases, the J end by 4 bases, with 7 bases between. The CDR3 is made up of 13 amino acids. Germline CDR1 MNHEY, CDR2 SMNVEV (reference sequence). This chain's CDR3 is CASSFSRGNTIYF. The DNA of the CDR3 is TGTGCCAGCAGTTTCAGTAGGGGAAACACCATATATTTT.

The genes are TRBV12-3 or TRBV12-4 and TRBJ2-5; 14 bases are a match to TRBD2. Losses at the gene ends were 2 bases for V and 7 bases for J; bases not matched to a gene: 9. The CDR3 contains 17 residues. CDR3 nucleotides: TGTGCCAGCAGTTTAAGACTAGCGGGAGGGTCATGGGTGACCCAGTACTTC. Residues: CASSLRLAGGSWVTQYF.

On this clonotype itself: The junction departs from germline at one end; a sequencing error may be responsible. This chain joins TRBV6-1 and TRBJ2-1; tentatively, D is TRBD1 or TRBD2 (5 bases each). The CDR3 loop spans 15 amino acids. Germline-derived CDR1 and CDR2 are MNHNS and SASEGT. CDR3 region: CANSEQQEACNEQFF. The CDR3 region has the DNA TGTGCCAACAGTGAACAACAGGAGGCCTGCAATGAGCAGTTCTTC.

By share, this clonotype ranks as medium-sized. The chain uses TRBV12-3 or TRBV12-4 and TRBJ1-5, with 7 bases that match TRBD1. The CDR3 has 15 amino acids. V dropped 6 bases and J dropped 5; count of bases not matched to a gene: 10. In DNA form, the CDR3 reads TGTGCCAGCAGGCAGACAGGGCTACCAGATCAGCCCCAGCATTTT. Translated, it gives CASRQTGLPDQPQHF.